Sequencing of this T cell receptor (beta chain) was carried out in a study of PD-L1 blockade in urothelial cancer. The method was immunoSEQ multiplex PCR; TCRdb's version includes in-frame clones alone and lacks a portion of them. The table records 55,000 to 70,000 clones, approximately 80% of them present only once. Germline V lookup: CDR1 LNHDA, CDR2 SQIVND (reference sequence). The CDR3 is made up of 14 amino acids. J was trimmed by 3 bases and V by 6 bases; bases with no gene match: 1. The material was PBMCs, obtained around atezolizumab (anti-PD-L1) treatment. The gene calls are TRBV19 and TRBJ2-1; 11 bases agree with TRBD2. This TCR derives from a man aged 65-85 years with urothelial cancer. For the CDR3, the DNA is TGTGCCAGTAGAACTAGCGGGAGCTACAATGAGCAGTTCTTC. This encodes CASRTSGSYNEQFF.